The source of this T cell receptor beta chain is a study of T cells in Graves' hyperthyroidism and ophthalmopathy. Study observations and caveats: Blood also held most thyroid clonotypes expanded beyond 0.001.

Uncontrolled infection, other autoimmune disease, pregnancy and lactation each barred patients from inclusion. Clinical symptoms, serum thyroxine, TRAb, thyroid ultrasound and orbital computed tomography informed diagnoses. Comments on this clonotype: Antigen specificity is unknown.

Per germline, CDR1 SQVTM and CDR2 ANQGSEA. Trimming pared 5 bases from V and 2 bases from J, leaving 12 bases between. The CDR3 consists of 13 residues. Regions amplified from RNA transcripts were the TCR beta CDR3 regions. The TCR CDR3 first-round RT-PCR relied on the HTBI primer set. TCRdb itself ran the multiplex PCR reads through MiXCR, one entry per CDR3 protein. The sample lists 340,000 or so distinct CDR3 sequences; approximately 17% were seen once. The clonotype originates from a young man with Graves' hyperthyroidism. The sample was blood. V gene TRBV29-1 combines with J gene TRBJ1-2, with a weak D call TRBD1 (6 bases). The CDR3 DNA reads as TGCAGCGTTAGCCCTACAGGGAACTATGGCTACACCTTC. It translates to CSVSPTGNYGYTF.